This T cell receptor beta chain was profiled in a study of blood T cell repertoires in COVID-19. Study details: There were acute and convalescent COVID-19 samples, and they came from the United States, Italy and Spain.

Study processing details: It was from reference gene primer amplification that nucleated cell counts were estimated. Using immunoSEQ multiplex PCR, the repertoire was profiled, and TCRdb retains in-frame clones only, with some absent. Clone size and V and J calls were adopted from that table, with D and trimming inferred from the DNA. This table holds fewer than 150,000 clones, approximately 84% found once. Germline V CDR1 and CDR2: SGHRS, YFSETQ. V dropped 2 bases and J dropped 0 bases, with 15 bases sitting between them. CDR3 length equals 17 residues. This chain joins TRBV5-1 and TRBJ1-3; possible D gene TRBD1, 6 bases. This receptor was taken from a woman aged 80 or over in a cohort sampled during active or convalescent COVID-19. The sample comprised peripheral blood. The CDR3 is CASSLGQRTSSGNTIYF. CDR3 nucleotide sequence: TGCGCCAGCAGCTTAGGACAGCGCACAAGCTCTGGAAACACCATATATTTT.